A selection of T cell receptor beta chains follows, all from one sample in a study of blood T cell repertoires in COVID-19. Profiling relied on immunoSEQ multiplex PCR, and the TCRdb table lists in-frame clones only, not all of them. Here the sample spans approximately 190,000 clones, around 84% being singletons. The specimen sequenced was peripheral blood. The receptors originated from a man aged 30-40 years with active or convalescent COVID-19. Both conserved end residues are part of each CDR3. A D gene is named only where the DNA matches it firmly. Only some rows state a clone size, as once, few, many or a class for expanded clones.

clone size: .
D gene: TRBD1
J gene: TRBJ1-5
V gene: TRBV19
CDR3 protein: CASSGSDRGYSNQPQHF
CDR3 DNA: TGTGCCAGTAGTGGGTCGGACAGGGGTTATAGCAATCAGCCCCAGCATTTT

clone size: .
D gene: .
J gene: TRBJ1-5
V gene: TRBV2
CDR3 protein: CASSGTDSNQPQHF
CDR3 DNA: TGTGCCAGCAGTGGGACAGATAGCAATCAGCCCCAGCATTTT

clone size: .
D gene: .
J gene: TRBJ2-7
V gene: TRBV6-2/TRBV6-3
CDR3 protein: CASSYRPPGDYEQYF
CDR3 DNA: TGTGCCAGCAGTTATCGCCCTCCAGGGGACTACGAGCAGTACTTC

clone size: .
D gene: .
J gene: TRBJ2-7
V gene: TRBV7-2
CDR3 protein: CASSLFGGNYEQYF
CDR3 DNA: TGTGCCAGCAGCTTATTTGGCGGGAACTACGAGCAGTACTTC

clone size: .
D gene: .
J gene: TRBJ2-7
V gene: TRBV5-6
CDR3 protein: CASSFLSAGLSYEQYF
CDR3 DNA: TGTGCCAGCAGCTTTCTATCAGCGGGCCTTAGCTACGAGCAGTACTTC

clone size: .
D gene: .
J gene: TRBJ1-2
V gene: TRBV6-1
CDR3 protein: CASSEDSTAGYGYTF
CDR3 DNA: TGTGCCAGCAGTGAAGACAGTACAGCGGGGTATGGCTACACCTTC

clone size: .
D gene: TRBD1
J gene: TRBJ1-2
V gene: TRBV6-5
CDR3 protein: CASRKVQGGSGYTF
CDR3 DNA: TGTGCCAGCAGAAAAGTACAGGGGGGGAGTGGCTACACCTTC

clone size: .
D gene: TRBD2
J gene: TRBJ2-1
V gene: TRBV7-3
CDR3 protein: CASSLGLAGASYNEQFF
CDR3 DNA: TGTGCCAGCAGCTTAGGGCTAGCGGGGGCGTCCTACAATGAGCAGTTCTTC

clone size: .
D gene: TRBD1
J gene: TRBJ1-4
V gene: TRBV19
CDR3 protein: CASSSSGTDGEKLFF
CDR3 DNA: TGTGCCAGTAGTTCTTCCGGGACAGATGGTGAAAAACTGTTTTTT

clone size: .
D gene: .
J gene: TRBJ2-5
V gene: TRBV9
CDR3 protein: CASSALARAETQYF
CDR3 DNA: TGTGCCAGCAGCGCCTTGGCTAGAGCAGAGACCCAGTACTTC

clone size: .
D gene: TRBD1
J gene: TRBJ2-1
V gene: TRBV11-2
CDR3 protein: CASSFGQGNEQFF
CDR3 DNA: TGTGCCAGCAGCTTCGGACAGGGCAATGAGCAGTTCTTC

clone size: .
D gene: .
J gene: TRBJ1-2
V gene: TRBV5-1
CDR3 protein: CASSLARVTNYGYTF
CDR3 DNA: TGCGCCAGCAGCTTGGCCCGGGTGACCAACTATGGCTACACCTTC

clone size: .
D gene: .
J gene: TRBJ2-7
V gene: TRBV11-3
CDR3 protein: CASSLVQVAAYEQYF
CDR3 DNA: TGTGCCAGCAGCTTAGTTCAAGTAGCGGCCTACGAGCAGTACTTC

clone size: .
D gene: TRBD1
J gene: TRBJ2-2
V gene: TRBV30
CDR3 protein: CACDRGNTGELFF
CDR3 DNA: TGTGCCTGCGACAGGGGGAACACCGGGGAGCTGTTTTTT

clone size: .
D gene: TRBD1
J gene: TRBJ1-1
V gene: TRBV10-1
CDR3 protein: CASSESGQGAFEAFF
CDR3 DNA: TGCGCCAGCAGTGAATCGGGACAGGGGGCCTTTGAAGCTTTCTTT

clone size: .
D gene: .
J gene: TRBJ2-1
V gene: TRBV7-9
CDR3 protein: CASSSEADTYNEQFF
CDR3 DNA: TGTGCCAGCAGCTCCGAGGCGGACACCTACAATGAGCAGTTCTTC

clone size: .
D gene: TRBD1
J gene: TRBJ2-1
V gene: TRBV18
CDR3 protein: CASSPGQTSYNEQFF
CDR3 DNA: TGTGCCAGCTCACCGGGACAGACCTCCTACAATGAGCAGTTCTTC

clone size: .
D gene: .
J gene: TRBJ1-1
V gene: TRBV12-3/TRBV12-4
CDR3 protein: CASSLLRDTEAFF
CDR3 DNA: TGTGCCAGCAGTTTACTCCGAGACACTGAAGCTTTCTTT

clone size: .
D gene: .
J gene: TRBJ1-6
V gene: TRBV5-6
CDR3 protein: CASRGRGRNSPLHF
CDR3 DNA: TGTGCCAGTCGAGGTAGAGGGCGGAATTCACCCCTCCACTTT

clone size: .
D gene: TRBD1
J gene: TRBJ1-1
V gene: TRBV27
CDR3 protein: CASSPLVGTGGSNTEAFF
CDR3 DNA: TGTGCCAGCAGCCCACTCGTCGGGACAGGGGGCTCTAACACTGAAGCTTTCTTT

clone size: once
D gene: TRBD2
J gene: TRBJ2-1
V gene: TRBV4-1
CDR3 protein: CASSQDLGTSGRYTSYNEQFF
CDR3 DNA: TGCGCCAGCAGCCAAGATCTGGGGACTAGCGGGAGGTATACCTCCTACAATGAGCAGTTCTTC

clone size: few
D gene: TRBD1
J gene: TRBJ1-3
V gene: TRBV2
CDR3 protein: CASRARTGPGNTIYF
CDR3 DNA: TGTGCCAGCAGGGCTAGGACAGGGCCCGGAAACACCATATATTTT

clone size: .
D gene: .
J gene: TRBJ2-2
V gene: TRBV4-2
CDR3 protein: CASSQTGTDYTGELFF
CDR3 DNA: TGTGCCAGCAGCCAAACTGGGACTGACTACACCGGGGAGCTGTTTTTT

clone size: .
D gene: TRBD1
J gene: TRBJ1-1
V gene: TRBV5-8
CDR3 protein: CASSSGQGRTEAFF
CDR3 DNA: TGTGCCAGCAGCTCCGGACAGGGGAGAACTGAAGCTTTCTTT

clone size: .
D gene: .
J gene: TRBJ1-1
V gene: TRBV5-1
CDR3 protein: CASSLVQGNTEAFF
CDR3 DNA: TGCGCCAGCAGCTTGGTTCAGGGGAACACTGAAGCTTTCTTT

clone size: .
D gene: TRBD1
J gene: TRBJ1-2
V gene: TRBV7-9
CDR3 protein: CASSFGTGDHYGYTF
CDR3 DNA: TGTGCCAGCAGCTTCGGGACAGGGGATCACTATGGCTACACCTTC

clone size: .
D gene: .
J gene: TRBJ2-2
V gene: TRBV5-6
CDR3 protein: CASSSPGGELFF
CDR3 DNA: TGTGCCAGCAGCTCCCCGGGCGGGGAGCTGTTTTTT

clone size: .
D gene: TRBD2
J gene: TRBJ2-3
V gene: TRBV28
CDR3 protein: CASSPGLAPDTQYF
CDR3 DNA: TGTGCCAGCAGTCCGGGACTAGCCCCAGATACGCAGTATTTT

clone size: few
D gene: TRBD2
J gene: TRBJ2-5
V gene: TRBV19
CDR3 protein: CASSRGGKQETQYF
CDR3 DNA: TGTGCCAGCAGTCGGGGGGGGAAACAAGAGACCCAGTACTTC

clone size: .
D gene: .
J gene: TRBJ1-2
V gene: TRBV5-8
CDR3 protein: CASSLEIGSAGTF
CDR3 DNA: TGTGCCAGCAGCTTGGAAATTGGCAGCGCGGGGACCTTC

clone size: .
D gene: .
J gene: TRBJ2-1
V gene: TRBV7-9
CDR3 protein: CASSSPVSYNEQFF
CDR3 DNA: TGTGCCAGCAGCTCCCCGGTCTCCTACAATGAGCAGTTCTTC